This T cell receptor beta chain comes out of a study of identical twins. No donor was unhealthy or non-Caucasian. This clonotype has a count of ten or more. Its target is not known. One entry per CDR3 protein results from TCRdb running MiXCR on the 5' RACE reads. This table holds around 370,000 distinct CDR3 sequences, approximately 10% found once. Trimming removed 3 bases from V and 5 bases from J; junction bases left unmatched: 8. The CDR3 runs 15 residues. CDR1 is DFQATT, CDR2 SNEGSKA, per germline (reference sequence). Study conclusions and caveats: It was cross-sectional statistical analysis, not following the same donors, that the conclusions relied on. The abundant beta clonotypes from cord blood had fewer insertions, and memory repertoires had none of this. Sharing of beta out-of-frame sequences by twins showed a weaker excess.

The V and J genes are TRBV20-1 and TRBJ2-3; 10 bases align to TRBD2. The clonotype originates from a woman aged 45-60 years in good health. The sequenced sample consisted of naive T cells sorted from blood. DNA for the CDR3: TGCAGTGCTAGTCCCCTAGCGGGAGTAGAAGATACGCAGTATTTT. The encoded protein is CSASPLAGVEDTQYF.